The T cell receptor beta chain described here comes from a study of T cells in women clearing cervical HPV infection. Notes on the study in general: Richness plus V gene abundances separated cases from controls with AUC roughly 0.88.

Comment on this clone: Antigen: not known. The read gets to within 3 residues of the CDR3 end, and the germline J gene fills in the rest.

Germline CDR1 and CDR2: DFQATT and SNEGSKA (reference sequence). This CDR3 spans 12 amino acids. V was pared by 6 bases and J by 4 bases, with 3 bases of the junction left unmatched. TCRdb keeps only in-frame clones here, not all; method: immunoSEQ multiplex PCR. The listing contains tens of thousands of clones. The sequenced sample consisted of blood buffy coat. The receptor was derived from a woman between 18 and 75 years old with a cervical HPV16 infection that either progressed to CIN3+ or cleared (not recorded which). The V and J genes are TRBV20-1 and TRBJ1-1; 9 nucleotides line up with TRBD1. The covered CDR3 bases are TGCAGTGCCCAACAGGGGGCCACTGAA. Protein product: CSAQQGATE. The entire CDR3 is CSAQQGATEAFF.